The next 5 T cell receptor beta chains were all read from a single sample in a study of cytomegalovirus exposure and HLA in healthy donors. The PCR was carried out with 60 Vbeta primers and 13 Jbeta primers. Here immunoSEQ multiplex PCR was the method, and the copy in TCRdb shows in-frame clones only, minus some. Counted here are about 98,000 clones, about two thirds occurring once; the ten biggest clones make up 2% to 2.5%. The sample taken for sequencing was PBMCs. The receptors come from a man between 45 and 60 years old in good health and CMV-seronegative.

This chain links TRBV4-1 with TRBJ1-2; TRBD1 aligns across 9 bases. J was trimmed by 1 base and V by 0 bases; bases with no gene match: 9. Looked up from germline, CDR1 is MGHRA and CDR2 is YSYEKL. The CDR3 covers 18 residues. DNA for the CDR3: TGCGCCAGCAGCCAAGATAGGGGACAGGGCCCTAATAACTATGGCTACACCTTC. Protein product: CASSQDRGQGPNNYGYTF.

V gene TRBV6-1 combines with J gene TRBJ2-1; 9 bases are a match to TRBD1. The CDR3 is made up of 15 amino acids. Trimming at V came to 8 bases and at J to 6 bases, leaving 11 bases not matched to a gene. CDR1 MNHNS and CDR2 SASEGT come from the germline V gene. The CDR3 loop is CASYPGDREGNEQFF. As DNA, the CDR3 is TGTGCCAGCTATCCCGGGGACAGGGAGGGCAATGAGCAGTTCTTC.

The chain uses TRBV19 and TRBJ2-7; D possibly corresponds to TRBD2 (6 bases). V shed 5 bases and J shed 9 bases, with 17 bases lying between them. The CDR3 runs to 13 residues. Germline loops: CDR1 LNHDA, CDR2 SQIVND (reference sequence). For the CDR3, the DNA is TGTGCCAGTAGTGCAAGACTAGGAGAACGGCAGTACTTC. Translating gives CASSARLGERQYF.

This chain links TRBV6-8 with TRBJ1-1, with 7 bases lining up with TRBD1. Germline assignment: CDR1 MNHGY and CDR2 SAAAGT. Trimming cost V 5 bases and J 1 base; bases outside gene matches: 4. CDR3 length: 14 residues. CDR3 coding DNA: TGTGCCAGCAGTCGGGGACAGCCGAACACTGAAGCTTTCTTT. Protein sequence: CASSRGQPNTEAFF.

This chain uses TRBV7-9 with TRBJ2-1, with 9 positions matching TRBD2. Germline assignment: CDR1 SEHNR and CDR2 FQNEAQ (reference sequence). The CDR3 loop spans 16 amino acids. Trimming removed 8 bases from V and 5 bases from J; junction bases left unmatched: 13. The CDR3 loop is CASALSGGGAHNEQFF. In DNA, the CDR3 is TGTGCCAGCGCCTTGTCTGGCGGGGGGGCTCACAATGAGCAGTTCTTC.